This T cell receptor (beta chain) originates from a study of STAT3 mutations in large granular lymphocyte leukemia. Findings and limits, study-wide: In T-cell large granular lymphocyte leukemia, about half of patients showed multiple immunodominant subclonotypes.

Sequencing used immunoSEQ multiplex PCR; TCRdb keeps in-frame clones, though not all of them. The sample includes fewer than 7,000 clones, about 35% of them seen just once. The germline V gene encodes CDR1 SGHRS and CDR2 YFSETQ. The V and J ends lost 4 bases and 1 base, in that order; junction bases with no gene match: 10. The CDR3 has 16 amino acids. In regard to this clone: Its antigen remains unidentified.

The receptor's source is a woman in her forties with T-cell large granular lymphocyte leukemia. Some clones in this sample may be carry-over from other donors' samples. Sequences were obtained from peripheral blood mononuclear cells. J is TRBJ1-1 and V is TRBV5-1; 7 bases align to TRBD1. CDR3 DNA sequence: TGCGCCAGCAGCCCAGGCCGGGACAGTTGGAACACTGAAGCTTTCTTT. It encodes CASSPGRDSWNTEAFF. The full variable domain, its missing parts supplied by reference TRBV5-1 and TRBJ1-1, is KAGVTQTPRYLIKTRGQQVTLSCSPISGHRSVSWYQQTPGQGLQFLFEYFSETQRNKGNFPGRFSGRQFSNSRSEMNVSTLELGDSALYLCASSPGRDSWNTEAFFGQGTRLTVV.